Listed here are 19 T cell receptor beta chains from one sample, sequenced in a study of cytomegalovirus exposure and HLA in healthy donors (dated by TCRdb to 2016 to 2017). Library preparation used the immunoSEQ multiplex PCR assay. The multiplex PCR relied on a mix of 60 forward primers for TCR Vbeta segments and 13 reverse primers for TCR Jbeta segments. TCRdb obtained this table from immuneACCESS and retained in-frame rearrangements with V and J assigned. These tables miss some clones; where compared with another copy, unresolved V genes account for less than half of the shortfall, and the remainder is unexplained. The sample profile shows 95,000 to 150,000 clones; about 62% of them were found once. About 8% of the sample is taken by the ten largest. The sample was PBMCs. The receptors derive from a woman aged 40 to 50 in good health and CMV-seropositive.

The chain combines TRBV19 with TRBJ1-5; a possible D gene is TRBD1 (5 bases). Germline values: CDR1 LNHDA, CDR2 SQIVND (reference sequence). The CDR3 extends over 14 amino acids. Deletions cut 5 bases from V and 3 bases from J, with 11 bases between. In DNA, the CDR3 is TGTGCCAGTAGTTCTACAGGTGCCAATCAGCCCCAGCATTTT. This encodes CASSSTGANQPQHF.

This clone was recorded only once. The chain combines TRBV2 with TRBJ1-1; D gene ambiguous. The CDR3 totals 11 residues. Trimming took off 5 bases at V and 7 bases at J, with 8 bases between the two ends. Germline values: CDR1 SNHLY, CDR2 FYNNEI. This CDR3 is CASSTDFEAFF. For the CDR3, the DNA is TGTGCCAGCAGTACGGACTTTGAAGCTTTCTTT.

The rearrangement uses TRBV9 and TRBJ2-2, with D perhaps matching TRBD2 (6 bases). Germline CDR1 reads SGDLS; CDR2 reads YYNGEE. The V end lost 3 bases, the J end lost 2 bases, and 14 bases lay between the germline ends. This CDR3 spans 16 amino acids. The CDR3 is CASSDLRRGNTGELFF. DNA of the CDR3: TGTGCCAGCAGCGACCTAAGGCGGGGAAACACCGGGGAGCTGTTTTTT.

The V call is TRBV28, the J call TRBJ2-1, with D uncertain. Germline V CDR1 and CDR2: MDHEN, SYDVKM. The V end was cut by 6 bases, the J end by 5 bases, with 11 bases between. The CDR3 sequence is 13 residues long. CDR3 bases: TGTGCCAGCAGAGAGGTCCTGGACAATGAGCAGTTCTTC. It specifies CASREVLDNEQFF.

The chain couples TRBV5-1 to TRBJ2-7, with D unresolved. The germline V gene encodes CDR1 SGHRS and CDR2 YFSETQ. This CDR3 comprises 14 residues. V lost 4 bases and J 4 bases, leaving 15 bases between the germline ends. CDR3 protein: CASSPELGSYEQYF. The CDR3 DNA reads TGCGCCAGCAGCCCTGAACTGGGCTCGTACGAGCAGTACTTC.

J is TRBJ2-7 and V is TRBV19; TRBD2 matches at 8 bases. J was trimmed by 6 bases and V by 5 bases; bases with no gene match: 12. CDR3 length equals 15 residues. The germline gives CDR1 LNHDA, CDR2 SQIVND (reference sequence). The CDR3 DNA follows: TGTGCCAGTAGTGCCACTCACGGGAGGGGGAGCGAGCAGTACTTC. The encoded protein is CASSATHGRGSEQYF.

This chain links TRBV19 with TRBJ2-7; 8 nucleotides match TRBD2. CDR3 length: 12 amino acids. Trimming at V came to 6 bases and at J to 6 bases, leaving 4 bases not matched to a gene. Germline lookup yields CDR1 LNHDA and CDR2 SQIVND (reference sequence). CDR3 DNA sequence: TGTGCCAGTAGCCTAGCGGGTACCGAGCAGTACTTC. Its translation is CASSLAGTEQYF.

In its sample, this clone was seen a few times. The chain employs TRBV6-6 and TRBJ2-2; no firm D call. Germline CDR1 reads MNHNY; CDR2 reads SVGAGI (reference sequence). CDR3 length: 12 residues. Trimming removed 2 bases at V and 6 bases at J, with 4 bases between. The CDR3 region has the DNA TGTGCCAGCAGTTACCTCCCCGGGGAGCTGTTTTTT. This gives the protein CASSYLPGELFF.

As for this clone: The DNA is left out, because the CDR3 cannot be placed on it with certainty; the CDR3 is given as TCRdb lists it. This rearrangement joins TRBV29-1 to TRBJ2-5; the table's D call TRBD2 went unverified against the DNA. Ends included, the CDR3 has 12 residues. Germline assignment: CDR1 SQVTM and CDR2 ANQGSEA. The CDR3: CSDVGPGETQYF.

This rearrangement joins TRBV6-1 to TRBJ1-1; 9 nucleotides agree with TRBD1. The V gene end was trimmed by 2 bases and the J gene end by 3 bases; junction bases not matched to a gene: 13. Germline V gene data show CDR1 as MNHNS and CDR2 as SASEGT. The CDR3 runs 18 residues. The CDR3 region is CASSERFGTGRADTEAFF. Written as DNA, the CDR3 is TGTGCCAGCAGTGAACGTTTCGGGACAGGGCGGGCAGACACTGAAGCTTTCTTT.

The chain is built from TRBV4-1 and TRBJ2-4; 13 positions agree with TRBD2. V shed 0 bases, J shed 1 base, and the junction held 3 bases outside the gene matches. Germline V gives CDR1 MGHRA, CDR2 YSYEKL. The CDR3 totals 18 residues. The CDR3 DNA reads TGCGCCAGCAGCCAAGATTGGGGACTAGCGGGGGCCAAAAACATTCAGTACTTC. Translation gives CASSQDWGLAGAKNIQYF.

This clone has more than one count but fewer than ten. The J gene is TRBJ2-1, the V gene TRBV6-6; 8 nucleotides match TRBD2. V was pared by 6 bases and J by 7 bases, with 11 bases of the junction left unmatched. Germline CDR1 is MNHNY and CDR2 is SVGAGI (reference sequence). The CDR3 totals 15 residues. As DNA, the CDR3 is TGTGCCAGCAGCCAATTAACCCTAGCGGGTAATGAGCAGTTCTTC. It is translated as CASSQLTLAGNEQFF.

This chain connects TRBV5-4 to TRBJ2-1; 11 bases align to TRBD2. The CDR3 extends over 14 amino acids. The ends lost 2 bases at V and 6 bases at J; junction bases unmatched: 1. Germline CDR1 and CDR2: SGHNT and YYREEE (reference sequence). The CDR3 coding sequence is TGTGCCAGCAGCTTTAGCGGGGGGGGCAATGAGCAGTTCTTC. It is translated as CASSFSGGGNEQFF.

This clone was picked up one time. The chain joins TRBV29-1 to TRBJ2-5, with a possible D match to TRBD2 (5 bases). The J call could be wrong; TRBJ2-7 is a better fit for the DNA end. CDR1 and CDR2 from the germline V gene are SQVTM and ANQGSEA. The CDR3 is 13 residues long. This CDR3 is CSVGSSLSYEQYF. For the CDR3, the DNA is TGCAGCGTTGGCTCTAGCTTAAGCTACGAGCAGTACTTC.

This clone has a handful of counts. The J gene is TRBJ1-1, the V gene TRBV6-6; D unresolved. CDR1 MNHNY and CDR2 SVGAGI come from the germline V gene (reference sequence). V was trimmed by 5 bases and J by 5 bases, leaving 18 bases between them. The CDR3 sequence is 15 residues long. CDR3 in DNA: TGTGCCAGCAGTGCCCGTCCTCCTAGCGAAACTGAAGCTTTCTTT. Encoded protein: CASSARPPSETEAFF.

This chain connects TRBV5-8 to TRBJ2-5; maybe TRBD2 (5 bases). The V gene's germline CDR1 is SGHTS and CDR2 YDEGEE. CDR3 length: 14 amino acids. V was cut by 3 bases and J by 1 base, with 10 bases left in between. This chain's CDR3 is CASSSGLRQETQYF. DNA for the CDR3: TGTGCCAGCAGCTCCGGACTCCGCCAAGAGACCCAGTACTTC.

This chain links TRBV5-1 with TRBJ2-1, with D unclear. From germline, CDR1 is SGHRS and CDR2 YFSETQ. This CDR3 spans 12 amino acids. The V end lost 1 base, the J end lost 8 bases, and 7 bases lay between the germline ends. CDR3 region: CASSLLVHEQFF. The CDR3 nucleotides read TGCGCCAGCAGCTTGCTAGTTCATGAGCAGTTCTTC.

V and J are TRBV5-1 and TRBJ2-7; TRBD2 matches 9 bases. CDR1 is SGHRS, CDR2 YFSETQ, per germline. The CDR3 sequence is 15 residues long. The V segment lost 4 bases and the J segment 0 bases; nucleotides outside the gene matches: 5. The CDR3 reads CASSRLSGSSYEQYF. The CDR3 DNA reads as TGCGCCAGCAGCCGTCTTAGCGGGAGCTCCTACGAGCAGTACTTC.

The chain links TRBV5-1 to TRBJ2-7; 11 bases are a match to TRBD1. The V gene's germline CDR1 is SGHRS and CDR2 YFSETQ. This CDR3 has 14 residues. Trimming cost V 4 bases and J 6 bases; bases outside gene matches: 6. This CDR3 reads CASSPGTGGREQYF. For the CDR3, the DNA is TGCGCCAGCAGCCCCGGGACAGGGGGTCGCGAGCAGTACTTC.